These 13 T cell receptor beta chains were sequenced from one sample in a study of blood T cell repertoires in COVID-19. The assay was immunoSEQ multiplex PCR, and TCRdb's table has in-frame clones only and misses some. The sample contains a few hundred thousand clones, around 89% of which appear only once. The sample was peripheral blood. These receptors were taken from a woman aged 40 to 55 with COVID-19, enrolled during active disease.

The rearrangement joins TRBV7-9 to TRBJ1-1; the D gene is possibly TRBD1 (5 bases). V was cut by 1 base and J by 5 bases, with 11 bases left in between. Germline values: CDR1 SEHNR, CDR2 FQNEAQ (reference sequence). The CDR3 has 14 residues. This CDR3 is CASSLGVGATEAFF. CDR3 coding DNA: TGTGCCAGCAGCTTAGGGGTAGGGGCTACTGAAGCTTTCTTT.

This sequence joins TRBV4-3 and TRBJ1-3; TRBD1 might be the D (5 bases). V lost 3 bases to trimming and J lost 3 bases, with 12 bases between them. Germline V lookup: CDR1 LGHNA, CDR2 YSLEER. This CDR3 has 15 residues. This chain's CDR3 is CASSQAGTLGNTIYF. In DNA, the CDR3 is TGCGCCAGCAGCCAGGCCGGGACTCTTGGAAACACCATATATTTT.

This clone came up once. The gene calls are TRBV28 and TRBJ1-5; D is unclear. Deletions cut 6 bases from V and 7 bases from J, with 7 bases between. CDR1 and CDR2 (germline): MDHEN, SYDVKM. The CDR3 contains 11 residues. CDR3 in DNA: TGTGCCAGCAGCGTGAGGCAGCCCCAGCATTTT. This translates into CASSVRQPQHF.

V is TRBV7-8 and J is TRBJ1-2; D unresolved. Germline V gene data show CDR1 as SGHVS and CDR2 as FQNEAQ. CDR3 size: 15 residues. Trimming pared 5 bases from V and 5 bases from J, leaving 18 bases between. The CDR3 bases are TGTGCCAGCAGCGGACGTGGACGGGATGCGTATGGCTACACCTTC. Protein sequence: CASSGRGRDAYGYTF.

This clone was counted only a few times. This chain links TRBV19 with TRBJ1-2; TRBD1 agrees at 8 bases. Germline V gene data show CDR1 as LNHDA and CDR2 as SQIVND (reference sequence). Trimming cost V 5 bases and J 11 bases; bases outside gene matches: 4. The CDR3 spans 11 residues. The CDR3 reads CASSLGQAYTF. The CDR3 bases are TGTGCCAGTAGTCTGGGACAGGCGTACACCTTC.

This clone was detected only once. Written as DNA, the CDR3 is TGTGCTAGTGGTTCCCTGGGGACAGGGGTCTACGAGCAGTACTTC. Amino acid sequence: CASGSLGTGVYEQYF. The V and J genes are TRBV12-5 and TRBJ2-7; TRBD1 matches at 10 bases. Germline V gene data show CDR1 as LGHNT and CDR2 as FRNRAP. This CDR3 contains 15 residues. V lost 4 bases to trimming and J lost 3 bases; unmatched junction nucleotides: 6.

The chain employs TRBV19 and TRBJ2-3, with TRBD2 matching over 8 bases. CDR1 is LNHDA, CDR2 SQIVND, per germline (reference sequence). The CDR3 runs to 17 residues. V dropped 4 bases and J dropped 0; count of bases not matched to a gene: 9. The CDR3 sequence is CASSKERLAFSTDTQYF. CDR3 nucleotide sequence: TGTGCCAGTAGTAAGGAACGACTAGCGTTTAGCACAGATACGCAGTATTTT.

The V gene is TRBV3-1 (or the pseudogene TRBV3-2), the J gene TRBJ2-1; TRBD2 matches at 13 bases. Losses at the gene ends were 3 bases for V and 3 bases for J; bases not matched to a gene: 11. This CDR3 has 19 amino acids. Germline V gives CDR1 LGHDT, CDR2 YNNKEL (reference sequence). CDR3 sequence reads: CASSHHAGTSGAHYNEQFF. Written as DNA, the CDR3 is TGTGCCAGCAGCCACCACGCCGGGACTAGCGGGGCGCACTACAATGAGCAGTTCTTC.

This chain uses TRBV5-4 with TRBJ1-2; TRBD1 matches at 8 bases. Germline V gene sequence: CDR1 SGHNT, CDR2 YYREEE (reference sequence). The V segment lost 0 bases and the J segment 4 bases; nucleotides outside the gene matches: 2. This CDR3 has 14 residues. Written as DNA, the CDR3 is TGTGCCAGCAGCTTGGGGGGACAGGCCTATGGCTACACCTTC. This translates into CASSLGGQAYGYTF.

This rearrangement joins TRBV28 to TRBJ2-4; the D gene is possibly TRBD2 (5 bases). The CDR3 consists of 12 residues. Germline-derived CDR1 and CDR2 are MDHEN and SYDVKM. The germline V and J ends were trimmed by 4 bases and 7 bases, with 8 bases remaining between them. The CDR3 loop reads CASSSGSNIQYF. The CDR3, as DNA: TGTGCCAGCAGTTCGGGGAGTAACATTCAGTACTTC. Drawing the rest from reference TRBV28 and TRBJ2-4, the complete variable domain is DVKVTQSSRYLVKRTGEKVFLECVQDMDHENMFWYRQDPGLGLRLIYFSYDVKMKEKGDIPEGYSVSREKKERFSLILESASTNQTSMYLCASSSGSNIQYFGAGTRLSVL.

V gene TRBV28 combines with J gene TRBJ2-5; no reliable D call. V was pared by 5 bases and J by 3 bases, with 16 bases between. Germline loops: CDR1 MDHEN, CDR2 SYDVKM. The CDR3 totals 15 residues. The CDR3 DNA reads TGTGCCAGCAGTCCCCCCCTTAGCAGTAAAGAGACCCAGTACTTC. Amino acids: CASSPPLSSKETQYF.

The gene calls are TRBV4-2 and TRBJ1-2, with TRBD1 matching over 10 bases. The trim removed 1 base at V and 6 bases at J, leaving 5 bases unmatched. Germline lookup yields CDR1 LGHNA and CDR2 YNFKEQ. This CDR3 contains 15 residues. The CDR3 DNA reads TGTGCCAGCAGCCAAGTGGGGACAGGGGCTCATGGCTACACCTTC. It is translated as CASSQVGTGAHGYTF.

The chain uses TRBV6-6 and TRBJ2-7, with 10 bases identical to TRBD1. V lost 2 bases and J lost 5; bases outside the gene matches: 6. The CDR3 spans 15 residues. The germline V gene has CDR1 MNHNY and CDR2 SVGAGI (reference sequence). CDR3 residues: CASSYPRDRGHEQYF. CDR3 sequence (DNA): TGTGCCAGCAGTTACCCCCGGGACAGGGGCCACGAGCAGTACTTC.